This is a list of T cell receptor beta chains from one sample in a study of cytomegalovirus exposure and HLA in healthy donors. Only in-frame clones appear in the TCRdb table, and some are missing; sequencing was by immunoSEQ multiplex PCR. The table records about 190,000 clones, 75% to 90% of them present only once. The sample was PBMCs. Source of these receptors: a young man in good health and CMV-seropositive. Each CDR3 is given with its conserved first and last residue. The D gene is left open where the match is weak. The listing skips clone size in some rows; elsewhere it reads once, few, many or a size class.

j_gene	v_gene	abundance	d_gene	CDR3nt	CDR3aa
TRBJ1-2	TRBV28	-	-	TGTGCCAGCAGGCCGCCACTATTTAGTGGCTACACCTTC	CASRPPLFSGYTF
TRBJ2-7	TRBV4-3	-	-	TGCGCCAGCAGCCAAGGACAGGAACCCTACGAGCAGTACTTC	CASSQGQEPYEQYF
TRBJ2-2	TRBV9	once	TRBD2	TGTGCCAGCAACCTAGCGGGTGGGAACACCGGGGAGCTGTTTTTT	CASNLAGGNTGELFF
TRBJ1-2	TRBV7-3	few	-	TGTGCCAGCAGCCCCCAGGCAGGGGAGGGCTACACCTTC	CASSPQAGEGYTF
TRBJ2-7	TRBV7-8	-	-	TGTGCCAGCAGCTACCCAGGGGAAAGCTCCTCATACGAGCAGTACTTC	CASSYPGESSSYEQYF
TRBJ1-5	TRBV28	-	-	TGTGCCAGCAGTTTACTTAGTCGGGGGCAGCCCCAGCATTTT	CASSLLSRGQPQHF
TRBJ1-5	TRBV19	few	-	TGTGCCAGTAGACAAAAAGGGGGCAATCAGCCCCAGCATTTT	CASRQKGGNQPQHF
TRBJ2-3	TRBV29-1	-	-	TGCAGCGTTGTCATCAGGGGAAGTATGGATACGCAGTATTTT	CSVVIRGSMDTQYF
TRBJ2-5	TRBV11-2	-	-	TGTGCCAGCAGCCCCGCCGTGGAGGAGACCCAGTACTTC	CASSPAVEETQYF
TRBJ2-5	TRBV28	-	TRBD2	TGTGCCAGCAGAAGAGGGAGGGGAGGCCTTCCAACGGAGACCCAGTACTTC	CASRRGRGGLPTETQYF
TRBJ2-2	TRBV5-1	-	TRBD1	TGCGCCAGCAGCTTGTTACCCGGGACAGGGAACACCGGGGAGCTGTTTTTT	CASSLLPGTGNTGELFF
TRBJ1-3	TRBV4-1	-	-	TGCGCCAGCAGCCAAAAAGTAGACACCATATATTTT	CASSQKVDTIYF
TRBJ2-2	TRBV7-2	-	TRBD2	TGTGCCAGCAGCTTGACTAGCGGGGCCGACACCGGGGAGCTGTTTTTT	CASSLTSGADTGELFF
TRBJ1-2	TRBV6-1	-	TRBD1	TGTGCCAGCAGTCCTGACAGGGGAATTCAAGGCTACACCTTC	CASSPDRGIQGYTF
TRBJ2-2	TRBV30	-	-	TGTGCCTGGAGTGTACAGGGTTTGGACACCGGGGAGCTGTTTTTT	CAWSVQGLDTGELFF
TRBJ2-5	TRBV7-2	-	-	TGTGCCAGCAGCTTCGGGATTCAGACCCAGTACTTC	CASSFGIQTQYF
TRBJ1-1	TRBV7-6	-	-	TGTGCCAGCCAACAATCGAGGATGAACACTGAAGCTTTCTTT	CASQQSRMNTEAFF
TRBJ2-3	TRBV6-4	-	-	TGTGCCAGCAGTGACCGCGGGGCGACGCAGTATTTT	CASSDRGATQYF
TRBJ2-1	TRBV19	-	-	TGTGCCAGTAGGGCTCCCGGAGCGAACAATGAGCAGTTCTTC	CASRAPGANNEQFF
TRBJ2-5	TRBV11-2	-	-	TGTGCCAGCAGCCCAGCCCCCAAAGGGCCCCGGGGAGAGACCCAGTACTTC	CASSPAPKGPRGETQYF
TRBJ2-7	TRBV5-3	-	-	TGTGCCAGAAGCTGCCGGAGGTGTTACCGAACCTACGAGCAGTACTTC	CARSCRRCYRTYEQYF
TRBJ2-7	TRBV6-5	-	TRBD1	TGTGCCAGCAGAGTCCCGGGACAGTACGAGCAGTACTTC	CASRVPGQYEQYF
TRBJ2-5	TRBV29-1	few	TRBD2	TGCAGCGTTGATCGGACTAGCGGAGAGACCCAGTACTTC	CSVDRTSGETQYF